The rows below give T cell receptor beta chains drawn from one sample of a study of PD-1 blockade in classical Hodgkin lymphoma. Sequencing used immunoSEQ multiplex PCR; TCRdb keeps in-frame clones, though not all of them. The table shows under 9,500 clones, with 85% to 90% occurring only once. The sequenced sample was peripheral blood mononuclear cells (PBMCs), obtained before the fourth cycle of nivolumab. The origin of the receptors is a human donor with classical Hodgkin lymphoma. Each CDR3 is given with its conserved first and last residue. D genes are given only for firm matches. Rows may omit the clone size; those that give it use once, few, many or a size class.

j_call v_call clone_size d_call cdr3_aa cdr3_nt
TRBJ2-7 TRBV5-1 . . CASSFRGGSYEQYF TGCGCCAGCAGCTTTAGGGGGGGATCCTACGAGCAGTACTTC
TRBJ2-5 TRBV5-1 few . CASSLVAPAETQYF TGCGCCAGCAGCTTGGTAGCTCCCGCGGAGACCCAGTACTTC
TRBJ1-4 TRBV19 . TRBD1 CASSPGQVKLFF TGTGCCAGTAGCCCCGGACAGGTGAAACTGTTTTTT
TRBJ1-1 TRBV10-3 few TRBD1 CAINKDRGQNAEAFF TGTGCCATCAATAAGGACAGGGGGCAAAATGCTGAAGCTTTCTTT
TRBJ1-1 TRBV5-1 few . CASSPFRQTNTEAFF TGCGCCAGCAGCCCGTTTCGACAGACGAACACTGAAGCTTTCTTT
TRBJ2-5 TRBV19 once TRBD1 CASSIGTGKETQYF TGTGCCAGTAGTATAGGGACAGGGAAAGAGACCCAGTACTTC
TRBJ1-5 TRBV6-5 few . CASSPGRPPQPQHF TGTGCCAGCAGTCCCGGCAGGCCCCCTCAGCCCCAGCATTTT
TRBJ1-3 TRBV5-4 . . CASSLVGYGNTIYF TGTGCCAGCAGCTTGGTGGGTTATGGAAACACCATATATTTT
TRBJ2-5 TRBV5-1 . TRBD2 CASSLNKLAGGAQETQYF TGCGCCAGCAGCTTGAATAAACTAGCGGGGGGGGCCCAAGAGACCCAGTACTTC
TRBJ2-2 TRBV6-6 . . CASSSARPGELFF TGTGCCAGCAGTTCCGCTAGGCCCGGGGAGCTGTTTTTT
TRBJ1-2 TRBV4-1 . TRBD1 CASSQEFGQEVYGYTF TGCGCCAGCAGCCAAGAATTTGGACAGGAGGTTTATGGCTACACCTTC
TRBJ1-3 TRBV7-8 . TRBD1 CASSFYRGRSGNTIYF TGTGCCAGCAGCTTCTACAGGGGACGCTCTGGAAACACCATATATTTT
TRBJ2-7 TRBV5-1 . TRBD1 CASSTGPGQGTYEQYF TGCGCCAGCAGCACGGGACCGGGACAGGGAACGTACGAGCAGTACTTC
TRBJ1-1 TRBV18 once . CASSPTGPGMSEAFF TGTGCCAGCTCTCCTACAGGCCCTGGGATGTCTGAAGCTTTCTTT
TRBJ2-1 TRBV7-2 once TRBD2 CASSPNGLAGVSSNEQFF TGTGCCAGCAGCCCAAATGGACTAGCGGGGGTCTCTAGCAATGAGCAGTTCTTC
TRBJ1-5 TRBV10-3 . . CAISEGSLGRSNQPQHF TGTGCCATCAGTGAGGGGAGCCTGGGAAGAAGCAATCAGCCCCAGCATTTT
TRBJ2-7 TRBV27 . . CASSPSTPGYEQYF TGTGCCAGCAGTCCATCGACACCCGGTTACGAGCAGTACTTC
TRBJ1-1 TRBV29-1 once . CSVDRQNTEAFF TGCAGCGTTGACAGACAAAACACTGAAGCTTTCTTT
TRBJ1-1 TRBV18 . . CASSPQAEDTEAFF TGTGCCAGCTCGCCGCAGGCCGAGGACACTGAAGCTTTCTTT
TRBJ1-2 TRBV11-2 . TRBD1 CASSQPLRQGINYGYTF TGTGCCAGCAGCCAGCCACTACGACAGGGGATTAACTATGGCTACACCTTC
TRBJ2-1 TRBV7-8 . TRBD2 CASSPRLAGRYNEQFF TGTGCCAGCAGCCCAAGACTAGCGGGGAGGTACAATGAGCAGTTCTTC
TRBJ2-1 TRBV6-6 . TRBD1 CASSYGDRLEQFF TGTGCCAGCAGTTATGGGGACAGGTTAGAGCAGTTCTTC
TRBJ1-2 TRBV7-9 . TRBD1 CASSPPTGENGYTF TGTGCCAGCAGCCCCCCGACAGGGGAGAATGGCTACACCTTC
TRBJ2-2 TRBV6-5 . . CASTRQYTGELFF TGTGCCAGCACCAGACAGTACACCGGGGAGCTGTTTTTT
TRBJ1-2 TRBV4-1 . . CASSRFISRINYGYTF TGCGCCAGCAGCCGGTTTATTAGCAGGATTAACTATGGCTACACCTTC
TRBJ1-2 TRBV19 . . CASSIESGSNYGYTF TGTGCCAGTAGTATAGAGTCTGGGAGTAACTATGGCTACACCTTC
TRBJ2-7 TRBV29-1 . . CSVATPSYEQYF TGCAGCGTTGCCACCCCCTCCTACGAGCAGTACTTC
TRBJ1-3 TRBV9 . . CASSVAAASSGNTIYF TGTGCCAGCAGCGTAGCGGCAGCCAGCTCTGGAAACACCATATATTTT
TRBJ2-7 TRBV9 once . CASSVAPTSSYEQYF TGTGCCAGCAGCGTAGCCCCGACTAGCTCCTACGAGCAGTACTTC
TRBJ2-3 TRBV19 . TRBD1 CASSIAAGTAYDTQYF TGTGCCAGTAGTATAGCGGCCGGGACAGCATACGATACGCAGTATTTT
TRBJ1-5 TRBV19 few . CASSMSNQPQHF TGTGCCAGTAGTATGAGCAATCAGCCCCAGCATTTT
TRBJ1-2 TRBV6-6 . TRBD1 CASLTGGQGNGYTF TGTGCCAGCCTGACAGGGGGACAGGGAAATGGCTACACCTTC
TRBJ1-2 TRBV29-1 . . CSVDAIDRPVGTF TGCAGCGTTGACGCCATAGACCGCCCTGTTGGCACCTTC
TRBJ2-2 TRBV7-7 . . CASSPPDGTGELFF TGTGCTAGCAGCCCCCCTGACGGGACCGGGGAGCTGTTTTTT
TRBJ1-6 TRBV19 . . CASSIDSTNSPLHF TGTGCCAGTAGTATAGACAGTACAAATTCACCCCTCCACTTT